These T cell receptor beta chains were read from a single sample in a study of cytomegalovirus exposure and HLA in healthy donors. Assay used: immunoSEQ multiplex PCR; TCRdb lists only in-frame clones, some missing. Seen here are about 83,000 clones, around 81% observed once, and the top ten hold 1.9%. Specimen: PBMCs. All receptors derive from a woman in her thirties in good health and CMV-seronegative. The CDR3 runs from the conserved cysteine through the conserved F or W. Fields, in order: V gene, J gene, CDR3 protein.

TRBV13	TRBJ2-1	CASSFDHSGGNTYNEQFF
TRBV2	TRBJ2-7	CASSRAGGGLGEQYF
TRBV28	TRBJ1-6	CASSLSFGRYYNSPLHF
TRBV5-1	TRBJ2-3	CASSLEGQSPNTQYF
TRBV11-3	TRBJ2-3	CASSRRQGGTDTQYF
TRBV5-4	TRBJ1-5	CASSLGGDSNQPQHF
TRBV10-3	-	CAIMREGYEQYF
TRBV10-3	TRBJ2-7	CAISDGRWASGPYEQYF
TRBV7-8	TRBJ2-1	CASSLAIGRGYNEQFF
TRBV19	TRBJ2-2	CASSIERLSEGPGELFF
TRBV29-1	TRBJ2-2	CSVEESGSFYTGELFF
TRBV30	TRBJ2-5	CAWEREVETQYF
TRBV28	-	CASRPTGVYEQYF
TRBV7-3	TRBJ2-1	CASSPNGDEQFF
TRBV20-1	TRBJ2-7	CSARDLYEQYF
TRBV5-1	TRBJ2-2	CASTESLALNTGELFF
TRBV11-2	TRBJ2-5	CASSLGQGARETQYF
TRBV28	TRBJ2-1	CASSETSGRGFGEQFF
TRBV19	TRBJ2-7	CASSKTSGITHEQYF
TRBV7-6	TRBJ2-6	CASSLGEGGFGANVLTF
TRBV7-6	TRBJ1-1	CASSLVTGKNTEAFF
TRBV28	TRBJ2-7	CASTSPGTGGIEQYF
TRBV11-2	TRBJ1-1	CASGPDSGARNTEAFF
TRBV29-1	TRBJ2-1	CSVVGAAGHNEQFF
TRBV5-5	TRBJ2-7	CASHRSAYEQYF
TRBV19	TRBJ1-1	CASSIGALPAGHTEAFF
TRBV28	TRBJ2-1	CASSLPTSGRAREQFF
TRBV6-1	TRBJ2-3	CASSGGSGSTDTQYF
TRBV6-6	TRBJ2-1	CASSDTSGFSHEQFF
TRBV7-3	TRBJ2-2	CASSSRQGVRGAGELFF
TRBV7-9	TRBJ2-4	CASSHRTGIIWGAKNIQYF
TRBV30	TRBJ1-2	CAWSLSVGGYGYTF
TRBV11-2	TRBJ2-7	CASSFPAGGSHEQYF
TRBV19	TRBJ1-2	CAAGRGYYGYTF
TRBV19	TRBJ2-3	CASKRRGPGGTDTQYF
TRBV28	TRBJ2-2	CASSFPTGGTGELFF
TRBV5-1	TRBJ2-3	CASSRLAGGDTQYF
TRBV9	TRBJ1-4	CASSAPIETGPNEKLFF
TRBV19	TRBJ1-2	CASSMTGDYGYTF
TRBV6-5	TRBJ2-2	CASSYSFVGVRGELFF
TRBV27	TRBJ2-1	CASRSQPGGPLYEQFF
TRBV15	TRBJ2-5	CATSRGMGLAGGLGETQYF
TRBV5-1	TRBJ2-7	CASSYRLASTYEQYF
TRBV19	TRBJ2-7	CASSIIVDSYEQYF
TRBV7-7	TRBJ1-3	CASSKGTGAGNTIYF
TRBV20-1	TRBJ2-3	CSGGQTDTQYF
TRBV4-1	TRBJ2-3	CASSSGQDTDTQYF
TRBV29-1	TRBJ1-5	CSVDQGSGNQPQHF
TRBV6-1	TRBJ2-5	CASSINTGRRQTQYF
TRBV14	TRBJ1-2	CASSDPGGGLYGYTF
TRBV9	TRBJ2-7	CASSVDPGTGGGEQYF
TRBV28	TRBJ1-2	CASSSPGGGVIYGYTF
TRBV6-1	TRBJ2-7	CASSEYLPGRVCEQYF
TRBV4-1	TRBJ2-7	CASSQFWANRDYEQYF
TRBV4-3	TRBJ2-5	CASSQQVQETQYF
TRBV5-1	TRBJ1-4	CASSLLAGGEKLFF
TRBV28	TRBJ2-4	CASSPFIGLVGTGAKNIQYF
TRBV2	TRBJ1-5	CASSRQGNQPQHF
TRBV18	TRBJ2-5	CASSPTSGQETQYF